This T cell receptor (beta chain) emerged from a study of CD8 T cells in Susac syndrome. V gave up 0 bases and J gave up 8 bases, with 7 bases separating them. Germline V gene data show CDR1 as LGHNA and CDR2 as YSLEER. The CDR3 runs to 13 residues. An input of about 0.5 to 1 ug of RNA was subjected to reverse transcription using random hexamers. TCR beta CDR3 was amplified by immunoSEQ multiplex PCR. This amplification extended across 54 Vbeta and 13 Jbeta segments. One entry per CDR3 protein results from TCRdb running MiXCR on the immunoSEQ multiplex PCR reads. There are 150,000 to 200,000 distinct CDR3 sequences in the sample; 90% to 95% occur only once, and roughly 0.15% lies in the top ten.

The chain employs TRBV4-3 and TRBJ1-4; D remains unclear. Sequencing was performed on CD4+ T cells from PBMCs. The TCR was taken from a human donor in good health. The CDR3 coding sequence is TGCGCCAGCAGCCAAGAAAACCACGAAAAACTGTTTTTT. This gives the protein CASSQENHEKLFF.